This T cell receptor (beta chain) was recorded in a study of monozygotic twins with inflammatory bowel disease (dated by TCRdb to 2018 to 2020). Concerning the study at large: The full study comprised 28 monozygotic twin pairs: nine German pairs (four IBD-concordant, five IBD-discordant) and 19 IBD-discordant Danish pairs. The search for disease-associated traits relied mainly on comparing IBD patients with their genetically identical healthy co-twins within discordant pairs. Each individual had, on average, about 151 000 unique TCRalpha sequences and 181 000 unique TCRbeta sequences available for analysis.

What the research found in general, with its limitations: The analysis was unable to tell different T cell subtypes apart. The results gave no support for a single strong signal or clonotype linked to IBD. Differing immunosuppressive treatments among patients may have added background noise and inter-individual variability to the repertoires. Repertoire similarity did not differ between concordant and discordant twins, which could be due to limited statistical power. Fewer clonotypes were shared with other individuals by IBD patients than by healthy twins, most markedly in patients showing signs of disease activity. A decrease in TCRbeta repertoire diversity, as measured by inverse Simpson index, was observed in IBD patients compared with their healthy co-twins.

Libraries were built with 5' RACE. Each TCR library was prepared from roughly 3.5 ug of total RNA. For each sample, cDNA synthesis with SMARTScribe reverse transcriptase was split into eight separate reactions. During cDNA synthesis, unique molecular identifiers containing a 6-nucleotide sample barcode were introduced by template switching. TCRalpha and TCRbeta cDNA was amplified in two nested PCRs of 16 and 9 cycles, and bead purification was carried out after each PCR. Before amplification, the cDNA was both treated with uracil DNA-glycosylase and purified with the QIAquick PCR purification kit. In the second PCR, Illumina TruSeq-compatible adapters and sample-specific barcodes were added. Library quality and concentration were assessed using TapeStation and Qubit, and roughly 5.5 ng of each library was pooled. The pooled libraries were sequenced with 2 x 100 bp reads and custom sequencing primers on an Illumina HiSeq2500 single-index Rapid Run. Turning to the authors' computational methods: UMI-based consensus assembly with MiGEC version 1.2.6 was used to correct PCR and sequencing errors. MiXCR version 2.1.1 handled V(D)J alignment, clonotype assembly and CDR3 extraction. Normalisation of gene usage, clonotype sharing and MAIT/NKT TCR abundance was achieved by analysing the top 1000, 10 000 and 20 000 clonotypes per sample. After downsampling to 27 000 UMIs, diversity was calculated as the inverse Simpson index using the vegan R package. Paired Mann-Whitney U tests were applied to discordant twin pairs, and Benjamini-Hochberg correction was used for multiple testing. TCRdb reprocessed the reads and lists each CDR3 protein sequence as a single entry, with no DNA. These V and J calls derive from TCRdb rather than the authors' analysis. The sample table on file contains about 300,000 distinct CDR3 sequences. Less than 6.5% of the sample is in the top ten clones.

Regarding this clonotype: No antigen is known for it.

A roughly 2.7 ml peripheral blood sample was drawn into PAXgene tubes per donor and stored at -80°C. Without any T cell sorting, total RNA was extracted from whole blood using the PAXgene blood miRNA kit on an automated QIAcube. Peripheral blood from monozygotic twin pairs, either concordant or discordant for inflammatory bowel disease, underwent deep TCRalpha and TCRbeta repertoire profiling that used unique molecular barcoding. For every twin pair, smoking habits were documented, and each individual was categorised as a current, former or never smoker. In the germline V gene, CDR1 corresponds to SQVTM and CDR2 to ANQGSEA. Inclusive of the bounding cysteine and phenylalanine, the CDR3 is 13 residues long. The nucleotide record is missing.

The V gene is TRBV29-1 and the J gene is TRBJ1-2. Sequencing input: blood. The TCR was taken from a human donor with ulcerative colitis or Crohn's disease, or a healthy co-twin of an affected twin (not recorded which). The CDR3 protein is CSGSGGRDYGYTF.